The 21 T cell receptor beta chains listed next were all sequenced from one sample in a study of blood T cell repertoires in COVID-19. Method: immunoSEQ multiplex PCR; TCRdb's copy keeps in-frame clones and lacks some. The sample consists of about 170,000 clones, about 85% of them appearing once. Input material: peripheral blood. The receptors shown here come from a woman older than 75 in a cohort sampled during active or convalescent COVID-19.

The gene calls are TRBV28 and TRBJ1-5; no reliable D call. The CDR3 covers 13 residues. Germline V CDR1 and CDR2: MDHEN, SYDVKM. V gave up 4 bases and J gave up 4 bases, with 8 bases separating them. CDR3: CASSSDYNQPQHF. The CDR3 DNA reads as TGTGCCAGCAGTTCGGACTATAATCAGCCCCAGCATTTT.

This clone came up once. The V and J genes are TRBV5-4 and TRBJ2-1, with 10 bases aligning to TRBD2. Germline trimming cut 7 bases from V and 7 bases from J; bases unmatched to any gene: 11. The CDR3 is made up of 15 amino acids. The germline V gene encodes CDR1 SGHNT and CDR2 YYREEE (reference sequence). The CDR3 DNA reads TGTGCCAGCCAGCCAGTGCTAGCGGGAGTAAATGAGCAGTTCTTC. This encodes CASQPVLAGVNEQFF.

The chain has TRBV5-6 and TRBJ2-5, with 8 nucleotides matching TRBD2. With V trimmed by 4 bases and J by 4 bases, 6 bases remained unmatched. The CDR3 has 14 amino acids. Germline V gene sequence: CDR1 SGHDT, CDR2 YYEEEE. Here the CDR3 DNA reads TGTGCCAGCAGCCTACTCCGGGGGGGAGAGACCCAGTACTTC. It is translated as CASSLLRGGETQYF.

The V gene is TRBV6-5, the J gene TRBJ2-5; maybe TRBD1 (6 bases). Trimming left V 6 bases short and J 5 bases short, with 19 bases between. Germline values: CDR1 MNHEY, CDR2 SVGAGI. This CDR3 is built from 15 residues. CDR3 protein: CASSGEAGGDETQYF. The DNA for the CDR3 is TGTGCCAGCAGCGGAGAGGCTGGGGGCGATGAGACCCAGTACTTC.

The chain is built from TRBV10-3 and TRBJ2-7; 7 nucleotides line up with TRBD1. Germline CDR1 ENHRY, CDR2 SYGVKD. The length of the CDR3 is 13 residues. V lost 6 bases to trimming and J lost 3 bases; unmatched junction nucleotides: 5. The CDR3 protein is CAISEGAIYEQYF. The CDR3 DNA is TGTGCCATCAGCGAGGGGGCGATCTACGAGCAGTACTTC.

This sequence joins TRBV10-2 and TRBJ2-5; 7 nucleotides agree with TRBD2. Per the germline V gene, CDR1 is WSHSY and CDR2 is SAAADI. V lost 2 bases to trimming and J lost 2 bases; unmatched junction nucleotides: 5. The CDR3 totals 15 residues. The CDR3, as DNA: TGCGCCAGCAGTGAGCCCGGGGGAGGGCAAGAGACCCAGTACTTC. Its translation is CASSEPGGGQETQYF.

This chain joins TRBV7-2 and TRBJ2-2, with D possibly being TRBD2 (6 bases). The CDR3 consists of 16 residues. Deletions cut 5 bases from V and 5 bases from J, with 18 bases between. Germline V gene lookup returns CDR1 SGHTA and CDR2 FQGNSA. This CDR3 is CASSPSGGLGTGELFF. In nucleotides, the CDR3 is TGTGCCAGCAGCCCGAGTGGGGGGTTGGGGACCGGGGAGCTGTTTTTT.

V usage is TRBV29-1 and J usage is TRBJ2-5; 7 bases are shared with TRBD1. Germline V gives CDR1 SQVTM, CDR2 ANQGSEA. With 3 bases clipped from V and 4 bases from J, the junction kept 5 bases outside the gene matches. The CDR3 is 13 residues long. The CDR3 reads CSVEPTGPETQYF. CDR3 nucleotide sequence: TGCAGCGTTGAGCCGACAGGGCCAGAGACCCAGTACTTC.

Here the CDR3 reads CASSDTLGQTHQETQYF. The CDR3 region has the DNA TGCGCCAGCAGCGATACCTTGGGACAGACCCATCAAGAGACCCAGTACTTC. The chain couples TRBV5-1 to TRBJ2-5; 7 positions agree with TRBD1. Per the germline V gene, CDR1 is SGHRS and CDR2 is YFSETQ. Trimming took 4 bases from V and 2 from J; bases not matched to a gene: 14. This CDR3 comprises 17 residues.

This clone was detected only a few times. V gene TRBV6-6 combines with J gene TRBJ2-1; maybe TRBD1 (6 bases). Germline CDR1 and CDR2: MNHNY and SVGAGI (reference sequence). The V end lost 2 bases, the J end lost 7 bases, and 15 bases lay between the germline ends. This CDR3 is 15 amino acids long. The chain's CDR3 is CASSYAVQGMNEQFF. The CDR3 DNA is TGTGCCAGCAGTTACGCAGTACAGGGTATGAATGAGCAGTTCTTC.

The genes are TRBV27 and TRBJ2-1; D might be TRBD2 (5 bases). In germline, CDR1 is MNHEY, CDR2 SMNVEV (reference sequence). Trimming removed 6 bases at V and 3 bases at J, with 15 bases between. The CDR3 length is 15 residues. CDR3 residues: CASSLQLVHYNEQFF. The CDR3 coding sequence is TGTGCCAGCAGCCTGCAACTAGTCCACTACAATGAGCAGTTCTTC.

This CDR3 is CASSADGWTEAFF. CDR3 sequence (DNA): TGTGCCAGTAGTGCAGACGGGTGGACTGAAGCTTTCTTT. This chain links TRBV19 with TRBJ1-1; D gene unclear. The CDR3 length is 13 residues. Per the germline V gene, CDR1 is LNHDA and CDR2 is SQIVND (reference sequence). With 5 bases removed from V and 5 bases from J, the gap between germline ends came to 12 bases.

The genes are TRBV27 and TRBJ2-1, with D possibly TRBD2 on 7 matching bases. The V gene lost 7 bases and the J gene lost 5 bases, with 21 bases spanning the gap. CDR3 length: 16 residues. CDR1 and CDR2 (germline): MNHEY, SMNVEV (reference sequence). The CDR3, as DNA: TGTGCCAGCACTTGGGGAGGGGGGCCGGGCAACAATGAGCAGTTCTTC. It codes for CASTWGGGPGNNEQFF.

The CDR3 sequence: CASSDRGSPDTQYF. CDR3 DNA: TGTGCCAGCAGTGACAGGGGGTCCCCAGATACGCAGTATTTT. V usage is TRBV25-1 and J usage is TRBJ2-3, with 7 bases lining up with TRBD1. CDR1 and CDR2 from the germline V gene are MGHDK and SYGVNS. Trimming at V came to 3 bases and at J to 4 bases, leaving 4 bases not matched to a gene. The CDR3 covers 14 residues.

The chain employs TRBV5-1 and TRBJ2-7, with 7 positions matching TRBD1. Germline CDR1 is SGHRS and CDR2 is YFSETQ. V lost 4 bases and J lost 2; bases outside the gene matches: 6. This CDR3 has 14 residues. This CDR3 is CASSLGTDPYEQYV. DNA of the CDR3: TGCGCCAGCAGCCTCGGGACAGACCCCTACGAGCAGTACGTC.

V usage is TRBV6-5 and J usage is TRBJ1-3; TRBD1 might be the D (5 bases). CDR1 MNHEY and CDR2 SVGAGI come from the germline V gene. The V end lost 6 bases, the J end lost 0 bases, and 12 bases lay between the germline ends. This CDR3 is 15 amino acids long. The CDR3 bases are TGTGCCAGCAGACAGGACGGAATCTCTGGAAACACCATATATTTT. Amino acid sequence: CASRQDGISGNTIYF.

This rearrangement joins TRBV10-3 to TRBJ1-3; 7 bases are a match to TRBD1. V was clipped by 8 bases and J by 3 bases; unmatched bases: 16. The CDR3 loop spans 17 amino acids. The V gene's germline CDR1 is ENHRY and CDR2 SYGVKD. DNA for the CDR3: TGTGCCATCGGCCAGGGGGTCGCCGCGGGGAGTGGAAACACCATATATTTT. It encodes CAIGQGVAAGSGNTIYF.

The chain employs TRBV19 and TRBJ1-2, with D maybe TRBD1 (6 bases). Trimming pared 2 bases from V and 8 bases from J, leaving 18 bases between. The CDR3 extends over 15 amino acids. CDR1 is LNHDA and CDR2 is SQIVND in the germline V gene (reference sequence). CDR3: CASSIFNGQRGGYTF. CDR3 DNA: TGTGCCAGTAGTATATTTAACGGACAGAGGGGAGGCTACACCTTC.

The chain couples TRBV27 to TRBJ1-6; 10 bases map to TRBD1. Looked up from germline, CDR1 is MNHEY and CDR2 is SMNVEV (reference sequence). This CDR3 has 14 amino acids. V lost 6 bases to trimming and J lost 9 bases; unmatched junction nucleotides: 5. The CDR3 is CASRLGTGASPLHF. The DNA of the CDR3 is TGTGCCAGCAGGCTCGGGACAGGGGCTTCACCCCTCCACTTT.

The chain recombines TRBV5-5 with TRBJ2-3, with TRBD2 identical over 11 bases. The CDR3 length is 17 residues. Germline loops: CDR1 SGHKS, CDR2 YYEKEE (reference sequence). The junction had 13 bases not matched to a gene; V was cut back by 4 bases and J by 6 bases. CDR3 region: CASSLSGRAFLIDTQYF. In nucleotides, the CDR3 is TGTGCCAGCAGCCTTAGCGGGAGGGCCTTTCTGATTGATACGCAGTATTTT. Based on the CDR3 plus reference TRBV5-5 and TRBJ2-3, the full variable domain is DAGVTQSPTHLIKTRGQQVTLRCSPISGHKSVSWYQQVLGQGPQFIFQYYEKEERGRGNFPDRFSARQFPNYSSELNVNALLLGDSALYLCASSLSGRAFLIDTQYFGPGTRLTVL.

This clone occurred once. This sequence joins TRBV18 and TRBJ2-5; TRBD2 is a possible D gene (6 bases). CDR3 size: 14 residues. Germline CDR1 and CDR2: KGHSH and LQKENI. Trimming left V 6 bases short and J 4 bases short, with 15 bases between. CDR3 DNA sequence: TGTGCCAGCTCCCCGGGGCGGGAACGAGAGACCCAGTACTTC. Protein product: CASSPGRERETQYF.